This is a list of T cell receptor beta chains from one sample in a study of neurological immune-mediated disorders. TCRdb independently ran MiXCR on the 5' RACE reads; one entry per CDR3 protein. The sample records about 66,000 distinct CDR3 sequences, 3% to 4% being singletons. Sequenced sample: PBMCs. These receptors all stem from a man aged 35-49 years with multiple sclerosis. CDR3s include the opening cysteine and the closing phenylalanine or tryptophan. A D gene is named only where the DNA matches it firmly. Size is stated for part of the rows, as once, few or many counts, or as a class when the clone is expanded.

D gene	V gene	J gene	clone size	CDR3 DNA	CDR3 protein
TRBD2	TRBV10-2	TRBJ2-7	many	TGCGCCAGCAGGGGGACTAGCGGGAGTACCGAGCAGTACTTC	CASRGTSGSTEQYF
TRBD1	TRBV18	TRBJ2-7	many	TGTGCCAGCTCACCAGCGGGACAGGGCTCCTACGAGCAGTACTTC	CASSPAGQGSYEQYF
NA	TRBV9	TRBJ1-2	many	TGTGCCAGCAGCCCATCGGCGGGGGAATATGGCTACACCTTC	CASSPSAGEYGYTF
NA	TRBV7-8	TRBJ1-5	many	TGTGCCAGCAGCAGAAGGAGTATTAATGACAATCAGCCCCAGCATTTT	CASSRRSINDNQPQHF
NA	TRBV5-8	TRBJ2-7	many	TGTGCCAGCAGCTTGGCCCGCAGGGGCGAGCAGTACTTC	CASSLARRGEQYF
TRBD1	TRBV2	TRBJ1-3	many	TGTGCCAGCAGATTAACAGGGGGCAGAAACACCATATATTTT	CASRLTGGRNTIYF
NA	TRBV5-1	TRBJ1-2	many	TGCGCCAGCAGCTTGGGGCCGGGTATGAACTATGGCTACACCTTC	CASSLGPGMNYGYTF
TRBD2	TRBV20-1	TRBJ2-3	many	TGCAGTGCTAGAGCAGCGGGGGGGTTGCCAGATACGCAGTATTTT	CSARAAGGLPDTQYF
NA	TRBV6-6	TRBJ2-7	many	TGTGCCAGCAGTTACGACCCCACAGTGACCTACGAGCAGTACTTC	CASSYDPTVTYEQYF
TRBD1	TRBV6-5	TRBJ2-3	many	TGTGCCAGCAGAACCCCCGGACAGGGCACAGATACGCAGTATTTT	CASRTPGQGTDTQYF
NA	TRBV5-8	TRBJ1-1	many	TGTGCCAGCAGCTCGTTCGCGGTAGACATGAACACTGAAGCTTTCTTT	CASSSFAVDMNTEAFF
TRBD2	TRBV20-1	TRBJ2-3	many	TGCAGTGCTCCTTCCCCCGGACTAGACACCACAGATACGCAGTATTTT	CSAPSPGLDTTDTQYF
NA	TRBV5-1	TRBJ1-1	many	TGCGCCAGCAGCTTGATGGACAGAAATGAAGCTTTCTTT	CASSLMDRNEAFF
NA	TRBV2	TRBJ2-2	many	TGTGCCAGCAGGGGGGCAGGGACCGGGGAGCTGTTTTTT	CASRGAGTGELFF
NA	TRBV28	TRBJ2-7	many	TGTGCCAGCAGATCCGGGAGCTCCTACGAGCAGTACTTC	CASRSGSSYEQYF
NA	TRBV7-6	TRBJ2-3	NA	TGTGCCAGCAGCTTAGAGACAGGCCGCGATACGCAGTATTTT	CASSLETGRDTQYF
NA	TRBV10-1	TRBJ1-1	NA	TGCGCCAGCAGTGAGTCAACTACGGGGGGGGACACTGAAGCTTTCTTT	CASSESTTGGDTEAFF
NA	TRBV20-1	TRBJ1-5	many	TGCAGTGCTAGGGCCGGGAATCAGCCCCAGCATTTT	CSARAGNQPQHF
NA	TRBV12-3/TRBV12-4	TRBJ2-1	many	TGTGCCAGCACCCCCGGGTCGAGCAATGAGCAGTTCTTC	CASTPGSSNEQFF
NA	TRBV5-5	TRBJ1-1	many	TGTGCCAGCAGCTTCCAGGGAGGGGACACTGAAGCTTTCTTT	CASSFQGGDTEAFF
NA	TRBV5-1	TRBJ2-4	many	TGCGCCAGCAGCTGGGGGACCGCCGGGAACATTCAGTACTTC	CASSWGTAGNIQYF
NA	TRBV5-6	TRBJ2-1	NA	TGTGCCAGCGAACGGGCCAATTACGAGCAGTTCTTC	CASERANYEQFF
TRBD1	TRBV10-3	TRBJ2-7	many	TGTGCCATCAGTGGAGTCATGGGACAGGGTAACGACGAGCAGTACTTC	CAISGVMGQGNDEQYF
TRBD2	TRBV20-1	TRBJ2-2	NA	TGCAGTGCTAGAGGTCCGCTAGCGGGAGATAATACCGGGGAGCTGTTTTTT	CSARGPLAGDNTGELFF
TRBD1	TRBV5-1	TRBJ1-1	many	TGCGCCAGCAGCTTGGTAACTACAGGGGGCACTGAAGCTTTCTTT	CASSLVTTGGTEAFF
NA	TRBV5-1	TRBJ1-2	many	TGCGCCAGCAGCTTGGGGGACAACTATGGCTACACCTTC	CASSLGDNYGYTF
NA	TRBV7-9	TRBJ1-4	many	TGTGCCAGCAGCTTGGGACAAGGGGAAAAACTGTTTTTT	CASSLGQGEKLFF
TRBD2	TRBV18	TRBJ2-7	many	TGTGCCAGCTCACCGGAAGCGGGAGCAACCTACGAGCAGTACTTC	CASSPEAGATYEQYF
NA	TRBV5-1	TRBJ1-1	many	TGCGCCAGCAGCCCGGAGACTAGGGAGATTGACACTGAAGCTTTCTTT	CASSPETREIDTEAFF
NA	TRBV25-1	TRBJ2-7	few	TGTGCCAGCAGTGAATCGGATGGGACGAAGGTTTCCTACGAGCAGTACTTC	CASSESDGTKVSYEQYF
TRBD1	TRBV20-1	TRBJ1-4	few	TGCAGTGCTATGGACAGGGAGTCCGAAAAACTGTTTTTT	CSAMDRESEKLFF
NA	TRBV5-1	TRBJ2-7	many	TGCGCCAGCAGCCCGGTCGGTCGGGAATCCTACGAGCAGTACTTC	CASSPVGRESYEQYF
NA	TRBV6-1	TRBJ1-1	many	TGTGCCAGCAGGCCCTTACGGAACACTGAAGCTTTCTTT	CASRPLRNTEAFF
TRBD2	TRBV5-1	TRBJ2-1	many	TGCGCCAGCAGCTTGGGCCGGGGGAGGGAACAGTTCTTC	CASSLGRGREQFF
NA	TRBV5-1	TRBJ2-5	many	TGCGCCAGCAGCCGCGGGACCACCTCCCAGGAGACCCAGTACTTC	CASSRGTTSQETQYF
NA	TRBV20-1	TRBJ1-3	many	TGCAGTGCTAGAGATGTAATAAGGGCAAAAGGAGGAAACACCATATATTTT	CSARDVIRAKGGNTIYF
TRBD2	TRBV2	TRBJ2-1	many	TGTGCCAGCAATGGGGGGGGGCAGTTCTTC	CASNGGGQFF
NA	TRBV27	TRBJ2-7	many	TGTGCCAGCAGTTTAACGAGTACCTACGAGCAGTACTTC	CASSLTSTYEQYF
TRBD2	TRBV4-1	TRBJ2-7	many	TGCGCCAGCAGCCGATTAGCGGGGGAGTACGACGAGCAGTACTTC	CASSRLAGEYDEQYF
NA	TRBV18	TRBJ1-1	many	TGTGCCAGCTCACCACGTGGGGGAACTGAAGCTTTCTTT	CASSPRGGTEAFF
NA	TRBV20-1	TRBJ1-1	many	TGCAGTGCTGCCCAAGGGGAGTCGACCACTGAAGCTTTCTTT	CSAAQGESTTEAFF
TRBD1	TRBV27	TRBJ2-5	many	TGTGCCAGCAGTTTAGGTTACACACAGGGGGTGCAGACCCAGTACTTC	CASSLGYTQGVQTQYF
NA	TRBV20-1	TRBJ1-1	many	TGCAGTGCTTCAAGGGGGGGGGCATGGGACACTGAAGCTTTCTTT	CSASRGGAWDTEAFF
NA	TRBV29-1	TRBJ1-1	many	TGCAGCGTTGCTTTGGGGCTAGGGTACACTGAAGCTTTCTTT	CSVALGLGYTEAFF
TRBD1	TRBV5-1	TRBJ1-1	many	TGCGCCAGCAGCCAATCGGGACAGCCAGGGGAAGCTTTCTTT	CASSQSGQPGEAFF
NA	TRBV5-6	TRBJ2-3	many	TGTGCCAGCAGCATAAAAGGGCTAGGCGGAGCAGATACGCAGTATTTT	CASSIKGLGGADTQYF
TRBD1	TRBV9	TRBJ2-4	many	TGTGCCAGCAGCGTAACCGGGACAGACAAAAACATTCAGTACTTC	CASSVTGTDKNIQYF
NA	TRBV20-1	TRBJ1-1	many	TGCAGTGCCCTGGGTTCCAGGGTACTTCTGAACACTGAAGCTTTCTTT	CSALGSRVLLNTEAFF
NA	TRBV12-3/TRBV12-4	TRBJ2-7	many	TGTGCCAGCAGTTTGTGGGACGAGCAGTACTTC	CASSLWDEQYF
NA	TRBV20-1	TRBJ1-5	many	TGCAGTGCTAGAGTGTTGCAAAGCAATCAGCCCCAGCATTTT	CSARVLQSNQPQHF